This is a list of T cell receptor beta chains from one sample in a study of cytomegalovirus exposure and HLA in healthy donors. The repertoire was sequenced with immunoSEQ multiplex PCR; TCRdb's copy has only in-frame clones and lacks some. Among some 200,000 clones listed, approximately 65% were seen once. Sequenced sample: PBMCs. The receptors originated from a man aged 40-49 years in good health and CMV-seronegative. The CDR3 runs from the conserved cysteine through the conserved F or W. A D gene is named only where the DNA matches it firmly. Clone size is shown for a subset of rows, as once, few, many or a class of expanded clone.

d_gene,j_gene,abundance,v_gene,CDR3nt,CDR3aa
TRBD1,TRBJ1-2,.,TRBV14,TGTGCCAGCAGCCAGGGACAGGACATCTATGGCTACACCTTC,CASSQGQDIYGYTF
TRBD1,TRBJ2-5,.,TRBV6-5,TGTGCCAGCGGTACAGGGGGCGCGAAGGAGACCCAGTACTTC,CASGTGGAKETQYF
.,TRBJ2-3,.,TRBV5-6,TGTGCCAGCAGCTTCTTGGGCCCAGATACGCAGTATTTT,CASSFLGPDTQYF
.,TRBJ1-1,few,TRBV2,TGTGCCAGCAGTTCTCCGGAGGTGGGGATCATGAACACTGAAGCTTTCTTT,CASSSPEVGIMNTEAFF
TRBD2,TRBJ2-3,few,TRBV5-1,TGCGCCAGCAGCCCCGGGACTAGCGGGAGTGGAGATACGCAGTATTTT,CASSPGTSGSGDTQYF
.,TRBJ1-3,.,TRBV11-2,TGTGCCAGCAGCTTAGATCCATTTAGCTCTGGAAACACCATATATTTT,CASSLDPFSSGNTIYF
.,TRBJ1-2,.,TRBV20-1,TGCAGTGCTTCCCCGAACTATGGCTACACCTTC,CSASPNYGYTF
TRBD1,TRBJ2-7,.,TRBV4-1,TGCGCCAGCAGCCAGTGGGTATTGGGACAGGGGTCCCACGAGCAGTACTTC,CASSQWVLGQGSHEQYF
.,TRBJ2-2,.,TRBV6-6,TGTGCCAGCAGGGTACGGGGGACGGGCGGGGAGCTGTTTTTT,CASRVRGTGGELFF
TRBD2,TRBJ2-5,.,TRBV7-3,TGTGCCAGCAGCTTGACTAGCGGGAGTGAGACCCAGTACTTC,CASSLTSGSETQYF
TRBD1,TRBJ2-7,.,TRBV7-2,TGTGCCAGCAGCTCCAGGACAGGTGAAAGGAACTCGCAGTACTTC,CASSSRTGERNSQYF
TRBD2,TRBJ2-7,.,TRBV11-2,TGTGCCAGCAGCTCCTTAGGCGGGAGACGCGGCGAGCAGTACTTC,CASSSLGGRRGEQYF
.,TRBJ2-7,.,TRBV5-6,TGTGCCAGCAGCTCCGGGTCCTCCTACGAGCAGTACTTC,CASSSGSSYEQYF
.,TRBJ1-2,.,TRBV5-1,TGCGCCAGCAGCTTCAGGGAACCTAACTATGGCTACACCTTC,CASSFREPNYGYTF
TRBD2,TRBJ2-7,.,TRBV4-3,TGCGCCAGCAGCCAAGATCCGCGCGGGAGGGTCTACGAGCAGTACTTC,CASSQDPRGRVYEQYF
TRBD1,TRBJ2-5,.,TRBV7-6,TGTGCCAGCAGCCCTACAGGGCAGGGGGCCATAGAGACCCAGTACTTC,CASSPTGQGAIETQYF
.,TRBJ2-7,.,TRBV27,TGTGCCAGCAGTTTACGACAGAACTACGAGCAGTACTTC,CASSLRQNYEQYF
TRBD2,TRBJ2-4,.,TRBV5-1,TGCGCCAGCAGCTTGGCCAGTAGCGGGGGGCCGGTAAACATTCAGTACTTC,CASSLASSGGPVNIQYF
TRBD2,TRBJ2-3,once,TRBV4-3,TGCGCCAGCAGCCAAGACATAGGCGGGAGCGGCCATAGCACAGATACGCAGTATTTT,CASSQDIGGSGHSTDTQYF
.,TRBJ2-3,.,TRBV7-8,TGTGCCAGCAGCCCCCTCCTCGGAGGCACAGATACGCAGTATTTT,CASSPLLGGTDTQYF
TRBD1,TRBJ2-2,.,TRBV19,TGTGCCAGTAGTATTGGACAGGGGCGAGAGGCCGGGGAGCTGTTTTTT,CASSIGQGREAGELFF
.,TRBJ2-7,.,TRBV4-3,TGCGCCAGCAGCCAATCAATAGCGGCCTCCTACGAGCAGTACTTC,CASSQSIAASYEQYF
.,TRBJ2-3,few,TRBV7-9,TGTGCCAGCAGCTTCAGATCGGGACTCACAGATACGCAGTATTTT,CASSFRSGLTDTQYF
.,TRBJ2-7,.,TRBV7-2,TGTGCCAGCAGCCCCGTCAGGGTCACCAGGCAGTACTTC,CASSPVRVTRQYF
.,TRBJ2-1,.,TRBV19,TGTGCCAGTAGTAGCCGGGAATACAATGGGCAGTTCTTC,CASSSREYNGQFF
.,TRBJ2-5,.,TRBV27,TGTGCCAGCAGTAGAAACTGGGCAGAAGAGACCCAGTACTTC,CASSRNWAEETQYF
TRBD1,TRBJ2-3,once,TRBV5-8,TGTGCCAGCAACAGGGGATCGTCGAGCACAGATACGCAGTATTTT,CASNRGSSSTDTQYF
.,TRBJ2-2,.,TRBV9,TGTGCCAGCAGCGTAGCCCAGGCTTCGAACACCGGGGAGCTGTTTTTT,CASSVAQASNTGELFF
.,TRBJ1-5,.,TRBV19,TGTGCCAGTACCCATGGGCGCCAGGGTAGTCAGCCCCAGCATTTT,CASTHGRQGSQPQHF
TRBD2,TRBJ2-7,.,TRBV6-5,TGTGCCAGCAGTTACGGGCGGGGGGTCTACGAGCAGTACTTC,CASSYGRGVYEQYF
.,TRBJ2-7,.,TRBV11-1,TGTGCCAGCAGCTTAGCCCGGCCAGGGAGGAACTTTGGCAGCTACGAGCAGTACTTC,CASSLARPGRNFGSYEQYF
TRBD2,TRBJ2-3,.,TRBV4-3,TGCGCCAGCAGCCAGTCCGGGACTAGCGGGAGCACAGATACGCAGTATTTT,CASSQSGTSGSTDTQYF
TRBD1,TRBJ2-7,few,TRBV2,TGTGCCAGCAGTGAAGCCTGGACAGGGGGCGAGCAGTACTTC,CASSEAWTGGEQYF
.,TRBJ2-5,.,TRBV13,TGTGCCAGCAGCTTAGGTTTGGGTGGGGCGGTGGAGACCCAGTACTTC,CASSLGLGGAVETQYF
.,TRBJ1-5,.,TRBV7-9,TGTGCCAGCAGCTTAACGGGGGACCAGCCCCAGCATTTT,CASSLTGDQPQHF
TRBD1,TRBJ2-6,.,TRBV10-3,TGTGCCATCAGCGGGGACAGATATTCTGGGGCCAACGTCCTGACTTTC,CAISGDRYSGANVLTF
.,TRBJ2-7,.,TRBV27,TGTGCCAGCAGTAACACCCAGTACGAGCAGTACTTC,CASSNTQYEQYF